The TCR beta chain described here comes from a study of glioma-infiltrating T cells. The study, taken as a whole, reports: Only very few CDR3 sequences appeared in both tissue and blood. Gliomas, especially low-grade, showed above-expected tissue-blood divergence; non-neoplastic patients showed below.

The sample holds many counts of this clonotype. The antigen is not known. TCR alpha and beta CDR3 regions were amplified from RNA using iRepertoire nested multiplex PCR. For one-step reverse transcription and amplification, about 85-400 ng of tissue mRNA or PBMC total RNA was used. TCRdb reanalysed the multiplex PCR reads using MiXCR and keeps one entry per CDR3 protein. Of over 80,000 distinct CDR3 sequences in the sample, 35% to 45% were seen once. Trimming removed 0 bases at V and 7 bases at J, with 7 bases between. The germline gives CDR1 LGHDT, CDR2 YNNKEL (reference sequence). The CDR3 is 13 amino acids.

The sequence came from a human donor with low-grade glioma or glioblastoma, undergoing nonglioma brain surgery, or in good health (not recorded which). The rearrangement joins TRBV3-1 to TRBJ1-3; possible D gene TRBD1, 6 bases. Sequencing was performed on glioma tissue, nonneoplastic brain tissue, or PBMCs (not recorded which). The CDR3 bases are TGTGCCAGCAGCCAAGATGGGGGCAACACCATATATTTT. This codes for CASSQDGGNTIYF.